The 32 T cell receptor beta chains in this list originate from one sample, sequenced in a study of T cell repertoires in cytomegalovirus infection. MiXCR was run by TCRdb on the reads, yielding one entry per CDR3 protein. The sample has around 530,000 distinct CDR3 sequences, more than 20% seen once. Sequences were obtained from PBMCs. Every receptor here comes from a human donor in good health (CMV status not recorded). Some clones in this sample may be carry-over from other donors' samples.

This clonotype was observed at least ten times. The chain employs TRBV7-8 and TRBJ2-3, with D perhaps TRBD2 (6 bases). Germline CDR1 is SGHVS and CDR2 is FQNEAQ. This CDR3 region has 16 residues. V was cut by 1 base and J by 3 bases, with 14 bases left in between. CDR3 residues: CASSLGRRDFTDTQYF. In DNA, the CDR3 is TGTGCCAGCAGCTTAGGGCGGCGGGACTTTACAGATACGCAGTATTTT. Complete variable domain (other parts from reference TRBV7-8 and TRBJ2-3): GAGVSQSPRYKVAKRGQDVALRCDPISGHVSLFWYQQALGQGPEFLTYFQNEAQLDKSGLPSDRFFAERPEGSVSTLKIQRTQQEDSAVYLCASSLGRRDFTDTQYFGPGTRLTVL.

The gene calls are TRBV4-1 and TRBJ2-1; 9 nucleotides line up with TRBD2. CDR1 and CDR2 from the germline V gene are MGHRA and YSYEKL. The CDR3 spans 17 residues. The trim removed 3 bases at V and 6 bases at J, leaving 12 bases unmatched. CDR3 sequence (DNA): TGCGCCAGCAGCCAGGCCCTCGGGACTAGCCTTGGCAATGAGCAGTTCTTC. Amino acid sequence: CASSQALGTSLGNEQFF.

Worth noting for this clonotype: The junction and the germline gene differ at one end; a read error may be behind it. This chain links TRBV7-7 with TRBJ2-2, with TRBD1 as a possible D gene (5 bases). Germline CDR1 and CDR2: SSHAT and FNYEAQ (reference sequence). The CDR3 loop spans 15 amino acids. CDR3: CASSPTAVGHGELFF. The CDR3 DNA reads TGTGCTAGCAGCCCGACTGCCGTGGGGCACGGGGAGCTGTTTTTT.

V usage is TRBV7-6 and J usage is TRBJ1-1, with TRBD1 identical over 7 bases. J gave up 3 bases and V 5 bases, and 9 bases lay outside the gene matches. Germline V gene lookup returns CDR1 SGHVS and CDR2 FNYEAQ. The CDR3 totals 15 residues. DNA for the CDR3: TGTGCCAGCAGCCCTCGACAGGGAGCGCACACTGAAGCTTTCTTT. Its translation is CASSPRQGAHTEAFF.

This sequence joins TRBV12-3 or TRBV12-4 and TRBJ2-2; D gene unclear. The CDR3 loop spans 13 amino acids. Trimming removed 5 bases from V and 3 bases from J, with 7 bases in between. CDR3 loop: CASSRTDTGELFF. The CDR3 DNA reads TGTGCCAGCAGTCGCACCGACACCGGGGAGCTGTTTTTT.

V gene TRBV12-3 or TRBV12-4 combines with J gene TRBJ2-1; a weak D match, TRBD2 (5 bases). The CDR3 totals 13 residues. V lost 8 bases, J lost 9 bases, and 17 bases lay in between. This chain's CDR3 is CASLWIGESEQFF. CDR3 nucleotide sequence: TGTGCCAGCTTATGGATCGGGGAAAGTGAGCAGTTCTTC.

The sample holds many counts of this clonotype. V and J are TRBV7-2 and TRBJ1-1; no reliable D call. Trimming took 4 bases from V and 4 from J, leaving 7 bases between them. The CDR3 consists of 12 residues. Germline V gene data show CDR1 as SGHTA and CDR2 as FQGNSA. CDR3 loop: CASSSVFTEAFF. Written as DNA, the CDR3 is TGTGCCAGCAGCTCGGTATTCACTGAAGCTTTCTTT.

This clonotype came up many times. The chain couples TRBV27 to TRBJ2-3; 13 nucleotides line up with TRBD2. Looked up from germline, CDR1 is MNHEY and CDR2 is SMNVEV (reference sequence). V lost 4 bases and J lost 6; bases outside the gene matches: 10. This CDR3 has 17 residues. In nucleotides, the CDR3 is TGTGCCAGCAGTTCACTAGCGGGAGGGCCGGAGGAGGATACGCAGTATTTT. Its protein is CASSSLAGGPEEDTQYF.

The rearrangement links TRBV4-1 to TRBJ2-1; TRBD2 is a possible D gene (6 bases). CDR1 is MGHRA, CDR2 YSYEKL, per germline. The length of the CDR3 is 14 residues. V was pared by 1 base and J by 5 bases, with 9 bases between. Here the CDR3 DNA reads TGCGCCAGCAGCCAAGTGGCTAGCGACAATGAGCAGTTCTTC. Its protein product is CASSQVASDNEQFF.

This chain links TRBV20-1 with TRBJ2-2; 8 nucleotides match TRBD1. Looked up from germline, CDR1 is DFQATT and CDR2 is SNEGSKA (reference sequence). The trim removed 6 bases at V and 1 base at J, leaving 4 bases unmatched. The CDR3 covers 14 residues. The CDR3 loop reads CSAGGQGNTGELFF. Here the CDR3 DNA reads TGCAGTGCCGGCGGACAGGGGAACACCGGGGAGCTGTTTTTT.

This clonotype has just a few counts. The chain couples TRBV6-2 or TRBV6-3 to TRBJ2-7, with TRBD2 matching over 9 bases. Germline values: CDR1 MNHEY, CDR2 SVGEGT. With 2 bases clipped from V and 3 bases from J, the junction kept 2 bases outside the gene matches. CDR3 length equals 14 residues. The CDR3 region is CASSYQTSGYEQYV. The CDR3 DNA is TGTGCCAGCAGTTACCAGACTAGCGGCTACGAGCAGTACGTC.

This clonotype has more than one count but fewer than ten. The CDR3 nucleotides read TGTGCCAGCAGCTCCCGGGAAGGGGGCTGGGACACTGAAGCTTTCTTT. As protein: CASSSREGGWDTEAFF. The chain uses TRBV11-2 and TRBJ1-1, with TRBD1 identical over 7 bases. Germline CDR1 SGHAT, CDR2 FQNNGV. This CDR3 spans 16 amino acids. The junction had 11 bases not matched to a gene; V was cut back by 4 bases and J by 3 bases.

This clonotype was seen ten or more times. The chain uses TRBV12-3 or TRBV12-4 and TRBJ1-2, with D uncertain. There are 11 residues in the CDR3. V was pared by 6 bases and J by 8 bases, with 10 bases between. CDR3 sequence: CASSWGEGYTF. CDR3 nucleotide sequence: TGTGCCAGCAGCTGGGGAGAGGGCTACACCTTC.

Ten or more counts support this clonotype. The chain links TRBV7-2 to TRBJ2-2; D gene unclear. Trimming stripped 0 bases from V and 6 bases from J, with 11 bases between. The germline CDR1 and CDR2 sequences are SGHTA and FQGNSA. The CDR3 consists of 15 residues. The CDR3 DNA is TGTGCCAGCAGCTTAGCGCAGCTTAAAGCCGGGGAGCTGTTTTTT. Amino acids: CASSLAQLKAGELFF.

A few counts support this clonotype. V is TRBV7-6 and J is TRBJ2-1; 7 bases are a match to TRBD1. CDR1 is SGHVS and CDR2 is FNYEAQ in the germline V gene. The CDR3 is 15 residues long. Losses at the gene ends were 2 bases for V and 4 bases for J; bases not matched to a gene: 5. This CDR3 reads CASSLLGQRYNEQFF. The DNA of the CDR3 is TGTGCCAGCAGCTTATTGGGACAGCGGTACAATGAGCAGTTCTTC.

The chain joins TRBV6-2 or TRBV6-3 to TRBJ2-7; no definite D call. This CDR3 contains 11 residues. V was clipped by 7 bases and J by 2 bases, with 6 bases between them. Germline V gene data show CDR1 as MNHEY and CDR2 as SVGEGT. The CDR3 DNA sequence: TGTGCCAGCACAGACACCTACGAGCAGTACTTC. This translates into CASTDTYEQYF.

The table lists this clonotype with a count of one. This chain connects TRBV20-1 to TRBJ2-5; no reliable D call. Trimming took 0 bases from V and 1 from J, leaving 12 bases between them. The CDR3 has 15 amino acids. CDR1 and CDR2 from the germline V gene are DFQATT and SNEGSKA (reference sequence). In DNA, the CDR3 is TGCAGTGCTAGAGATATAGGAGATTCCCAAGAGACCCAGTACTTC. This gives the protein CSARDIGDSQETQYF.

The table lists this clonotype with a few counts. V gene TRBV7-2 combines with J gene TRBJ2-2; maybe TRBD2 (5 bases). The germline V gene encodes CDR1 SGHTA and CDR2 FQGNSA. The CDR3 sequence is 15 residues long. The V end lost 2 bases, the J end lost 1 base, and 8 bases lay between the germline ends. CDR3 residues: CASSLFAGNTGELFF. The DNA of the CDR3 is TGTGCCAGCAGCTTATTCGCGGGGAACACCGGGGAGCTGTTTTTT.

This clonotype has a handful of counts. The chain links TRBV28 to TRBJ2-1, with D maybe TRBD1 (5 bases). CDR1 and CDR2 (germline): MDHEN, SYDVKM. The CDR3 sequence is 15 residues long. The V gene lost 7 bases and the J gene lost 8 bases, with 21 bases spanning the gap. CDR3 in DNA: TGTGCCAGCACCCCGGCGGCTCTCCAGGGCGATGAGCAGTTCTTC. Translated: CASTPAALQGDEQFF.

This clonotype was counted only a few times. The genes are TRBV6-2 or TRBV6-3 and TRBJ2-5; 9 bases match TRBD2. Germline V gene sequence: CDR1 MNHEY, CDR2 SVGEGT. CDR3 length equals 13 residues. V was clipped by 7 bases and J by 6 bases; unmatched bases: 6. Here the CDR3 DNA reads TGTGCCAGCAAGGGGACTAGCTTGCAGACCCAGTACTTC. Encoded protein: CASKGTSLQTQYF.

The chain employs TRBV28 and TRBJ2-2; D may be TRBD1 (5 bases). The germline gives CDR1 MDHEN, CDR2 SYDVKM. Trimming pared 3 bases from V and 8 bases from J, leaving 13 bases between. The CDR3 is 14 residues long. CDR3 sequence (DNA): TGTGCCAGCAGTTTTCTGGGGCAGTCAGGGGAGCTGTTTTTT. The encoded protein is CASSFLGQSGELFF.

This sequence joins TRBV27 and TRBJ2-4; D unclear. This CDR3 spans 15 amino acids. Germline CDR1 MNHEY, CDR2 SMNVEV (reference sequence). The germline V and J ends were trimmed by 3 bases and 0 bases, with 9 bases remaining between them. CDR3 DNA: TGTGCCAGCAGTTTCGGCAGACTAGCCAAAAACATTCAGTACTTC. This translates into CASSFGRLAKNIQYF.

There are a few counts of this clonotype. V gene TRBV6-5 combines with J gene TRBJ1-3, with 7 positions matching TRBD1. Losses at the gene ends were 2 bases for V and 2 bases for J; bases not matched to a gene: 3. This CDR3 has 15 amino acids. Germline CDR1 is MNHEY and CDR2 is SVGAGI. CDR3 sequence reads: CASSYQTGTGNTIYF. CDR3 nucleotide sequence: TGTGCCAGCAGTTACCAGACAGGGACTGGAAACACCATATATTTT.

This chain connects TRBV28 to TRBJ2-7; 12 bases are shared with TRBD2. The CDR3 sequence is 13 residues long. Per germline, CDR1 MDHEN and CDR2 SYDVKM. V dropped 6 bases and J dropped 4; count of bases not matched to a gene: 1. The chain's CDR3 is CASRGTSGYEQYF. The CDR3 DNA follows: TGTGCCAGCAGAGGGACTAGCGGGTACGAGCAGTACTTC.

The sample holds a few counts of this clonotype. V gene TRBV6-5 combines with J gene TRBJ1-1; D unresolved. The germline CDR1 and CDR2 sequences are MNHEY and SVGAGI. The CDR3 loop spans 13 amino acids. V dropped 4 bases and J dropped 1 base, with 7 bases sitting between them. The CDR3 DNA is TGTGCCAGCAGTTTTCATACGAACACTGAAGCTTTCTTT. It specifies CASSFHTNTEAFF.

The J gene is TRBJ1-1, the V gene TRBV30, with D possibly being TRBD1 (5 bases). Germline assignment: CDR1 GTSNPN and CDR2 SVGIG (reference sequence). V gave up 0 bases and J gave up 5 bases, with 16 bases separating them. There are 15 residues in the CDR3. In DNA, the CDR3 is TGTGCCTGGAGTGTAGGGGTCCGAACGGGGACTGAAGCTTTCTTT. Protein: CAWSVGVRTGTEAFF.

In this sample, this clonotype turned up a few times. The V gene is TRBV28, the J gene TRBJ1-5; D not resolved. Trimming pared 3 bases from V and 2 bases from J, leaving 8 bases between. The CDR3 is 14 residues long. CDR1 is MDHEN and CDR2 is SYDVKM in the germline V gene. For the CDR3, the DNA is TGTGCCAGCAGTTTCAGGAGGGGCAATCAGCCCCAGCATTTT. It yields the protein CASSFRRGNQPQHF.

This clonotype was seen more than once but under ten times. The DNA of the CDR3 is TGCGCCAGCAGCCAGTCCCGGGACAGGGGGCGGGACACTGAAGCTTTCTTT. Its protein is CASSQSRDRGRDTEAFF. V usage is TRBV4-3 and J usage is TRBJ1-1, with 12 positions matching TRBD1. The J segment lost 3 bases and the V segment lost 3 bases, leaving 8 bases of the junction unmatched. The CDR3 consists of 17 residues. The germline CDR1 and CDR2 sequences are LGHNA and YSLEER.

The chain joins TRBV5-5 to TRBJ2-1, with D perhaps TRBD2 (6 bases). Germline CDR1 reads SGHKS; CDR2 reads YYEKEE (reference sequence). V lost 0 bases, J lost 4 bases, and 14 bases lay in between. This CDR3 contains 16 residues. The CDR3 loop is CASSLAGTLLYNEQFF. CDR3 DNA sequence: TGTGCCAGCAGCTTGGCCGGGACTCTCCTTTACAATGAGCAGTTCTTC.

J is TRBJ2-2 and V is TRBV29-1, with D perhaps matching TRBD1 or TRBD2 (6 bases each). Per the germline V gene, CDR1 is SQVTM and CDR2 is ANQGSEA. This CDR3 has 14 residues. Between the trimmed V and J ends, which lost 7 bases and 3 bases, there was a span of 15 bases. CDR3 residues: CSGSRGVDTGELFF. In nucleotides, the CDR3 is TGCAGCGGCTCTAGGGGGGTAGACACCGGGGAGCTGTTTTTT.

This chain joins TRBV7-2 and TRBJ2-1; possibly TRBD2 for D (6 bases). CDR1 and CDR2 from the germline V gene are SGHTA and FQGNSA. The V end lost 1 base, the J end lost 7 bases, and 11 bases lay between the germline ends. The CDR3 is made up of 14 amino acids. DNA for the CDR3: TGTGCCAGCAGCTTAGGACTGACTAGAAATGAGCAGTTCTTC. This sequence encodes CASSLGLTRNEQFF.

This clonotype was seen only a few times. This rearrangement joins TRBV7-9 to TRBJ2-5; tentative D call: TRBD2 (5 bases). Trimming pared 4 bases from V and 4 bases from J, leaving 13 bases between. This CDR3 comprises 14 residues. Germline loops: CDR1 SEHNR, CDR2 FQNEAQ (reference sequence). The CDR3 here is CASSSWTGIETQYF. CDR3 coding DNA: TGTGCCAGCAGCTCCTGGACTGGAATAGAGACCCAGTACTTC.